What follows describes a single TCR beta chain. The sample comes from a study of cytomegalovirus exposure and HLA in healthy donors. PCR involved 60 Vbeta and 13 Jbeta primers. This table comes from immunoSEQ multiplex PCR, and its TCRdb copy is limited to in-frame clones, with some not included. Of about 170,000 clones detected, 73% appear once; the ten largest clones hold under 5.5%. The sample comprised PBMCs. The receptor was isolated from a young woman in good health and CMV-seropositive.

CDR3 amino acids: CASSPDSLSYEQYF. The CDR3 DNA reads as TGTGCCAGTAGTCCGGACAGCCTGTCCTACGAGCAGTACTTC. This sequence joins TRBV19 and TRBJ2-7; TRBD1 might be the D (6 bases). Trimming stripped 5 bases from V and 1 base from J, with 12 bases between. Germline V gene data show CDR1 as LNHDA and CDR2 as SQIVND (reference sequence). The CDR3 extends over 14 amino acids.